Shown below are 17 T cell receptor beta chains from a single sample sequenced in a study of regulatory T cells in long-lasting Graves disease. Time point defined: newly diagnosed GD, antithyroid drugs for less than 3 months. The TCR library was made from RNA that had been extracted from PBMCs in TRIzol. CDR3 regions were amplified by Arm-PCR using iRepertoire HTBI primers to build TCR beta libraries. Using its own MiXCR run on the multiplex PCR reads, TCRdb lists one record per CDR3 protein. Of around 400,000 distinct CDR3 sequences in the sample, approximately 12% were seen once. Separately, the same data were catalogued under a study of T cells in Graves' hyperthyroidism and ophthalmopathy.

Material: peripheral blood mononuclear cells (PBMCs), obtained at new diagnosis, from a patient treated with antithyroid drugs. The receptors derive from a woman under 30 with Graves disease.

Many counts were recorded for this clonotype. The J gene is TRBJ2-4, the V gene TRBV7-3; 7 nucleotides align to TRBD1. The V gene end was trimmed by 4 bases and the J gene end by 3 bases; junction bases not matched to a gene: 15. The CDR3 spans 18 residues. Germline CDR1 and CDR2: SGHTA and FQGTGA. CDR3 DNA sequence: TGTGCCAGCAGCTCCCCGGAAGGACAGGCGGTGGTCAAAAACATTCAGTACTTC. It is translated as CASSSPEGQAVVKNIQYF.

The table lists this clonotype with a few counts. One junction end disagrees with the germline gene, perhaps due to a read error. The rearrangement links TRBV20-1 to TRBJ1-5; 8 bases fit TRBD1. This CDR3 has 13 residues. CDR1 and CDR2 from the germline V gene are DFQATT and SNEGSKA (reference sequence). CDR3 loop: CNAGQGLDQPQHF. CDR3 sequence (DNA): TGCAATGCTGGACAGGGTCTCGATCAGCCCCAGCATTTT.

Note on this clonotype: A much larger clone is a single base away; this may be a read error. The chain carries TRBV6-9 and TRBJ2-5; 8 nucleotides line up with TRBD1. The germline V gene has CDR1 MNHGY and CDR2 SVAAGI. The V segment lost 3 bases and the J segment 11 bases; nucleotides outside the gene matches: 11. CDR3 size: 14 residues. The CDR3 region is CASSYFGQGKGQYF. The DNA for the CDR3 is TGTGCCAGCAGTTACTTCGGACAGGGAAAAGGGCAGTACTTC.

This clonotype was seen many times. This chain links TRBV28 with TRBJ2-3; 9 bases fit TRBD2. J was trimmed by 4 bases and V by 3 bases; bases with no gene match: 8. The germline V gene encodes CDR1 MDHEN and CDR2 SYDVKM. This CDR3 contains 16 residues. CDR3: CASSLVWREGPDTQYF. The CDR3 DNA is TGTGCCAGCAGTTTGGTGTGGCGGGAGGGCCCAGATACGCAGTATTTT.

This clonotype was found many times. CDR3 DNA sequence: TGTGCCAGCAGGCTGACAGAAAACACTGAAGCTTTCTTT. The encoded protein is CASRLTENTEAFF. The chain couples TRBV27 to TRBJ1-1; D may be TRBD1 (5 bases). V lost 6 bases, J lost 2 bases, and 10 bases lay in between. This CDR3 contains 13 residues. Germline V gives CDR1 MNHEY, CDR2 SMNVEV (reference sequence).

This clonotype was seen at least ten times. The rearrangement joins TRBV20-1 to TRBJ1-6; 8 bases line up with TRBD1. The CDR3 runs to 15 residues. The germline CDR1 and CDR2 sequences are DFQATT and SNEGSKA (reference sequence). Trimming took 6 bases from V and 9 from J; bases not matched to a gene: 13. DNA for the CDR3: TGCAGTGCACCTGGGACAGGTTTGGCGGCTTCACCCCTCCACTTT. It is translated as CSAPGTGLAASPLHF.

This clonotype was recorded at least ten times. CDR3 nucleotide sequence: TGTGCCAGCAGCTTAGGGGACTCTAATTCACCCCTCCACTTT. Its translation is CASSLGDSNSPLHF. The rearrangement links TRBV7-2 to TRBJ1-6, with D perhaps matching TRBD1 (5 bases). The germline gives CDR1 SGHTA, CDR2 FQGNSA. CDR3 size: 14 residues. Trimming shortened V by 1 base and J by 6 bases, and 7 bases separated the two germline ends.

This clonotype came up many times. The chain couples TRBV11-1 to TRBJ1-1, with D possibly being TRBD1 (5 bases). The CDR3 covers 14 residues. Looked up from germline, CDR1 is SGHAT and CDR2 is FQDESV (reference sequence). V lost 3 bases, J lost 4 bases, and 12 bases lay in between. DNA for the CDR3: TGTGCCAGCAGCTTCGAGGGGCGAGGCACTGAAGCTTTCTTT. Translated: CASSFEGRGTEAFF.

This clonotype appeared many times. The chain combines TRBV5-1 with TRBJ2-3; D unclear. The CDR3 is made up of 14 amino acids. The germline V gene encodes CDR1 SGHRS and CDR2 YFSETQ. V was pared by 0 bases and J by 6 bases, with 11 bases between. CDR3 in amino acids: CASSLAGMGDTQYF. The CDR3 region has the DNA TGCGCCAGCAGCTTGGCCGGTATGGGCGATACGCAGTATTTT.

This clonotype was picked up a small number of times. The chain links TRBV10-2 to TRBJ1-3; tentative D call: TRBD1 (5 bases). The CDR3 loop spans 13 amino acids. Trimming left V 3 bases short and J 8 bases short, with 11 bases between. Germline V CDR1 and CDR2: WSHSY, SAAADI. CDR3 sequence (DNA): TGCGCCAGCAGTGAATTTGGGGGGGACACCATATATTTT. Its translation is CASSEFGGDTIYF.

Many counts were recorded for this clonotype. This chain links TRBV7-2 with TRBJ2-1; 7 bases map to TRBD2. The CDR3 runs to 15 residues. Per germline, CDR1 SGHTA and CDR2 FQGNSA. V was clipped by 5 bases and J by 0 bases; unmatched bases: 4. CDR3 DNA sequence: TGTGCCAGCAGCCCCGGGGGGAGCTCCTACAATGAGCAGTTCTTC. Amino acids: CASSPGGSSYNEQFF.

A word on this clonotype: It is likely a read error, because the conserved phenylalanine at the end of the CDR3 is missing. The chain uses TRBV7-9 and TRBJ2-7; 9 bases are shared with TRBD1. The CDR3 length is 15 residues. The V gene end was trimmed by 5 bases and the J gene end by 0 bases; junction bases not matched to a gene: 5. Germline CDR1 and CDR2: SEHNR and FQNEAQ (reference sequence). CDR3: CASSVGQGISYEQYA. In DNA form, the CDR3 reads TGTGCCAGCAGCGTTGGACAGGGGATCTCCTACGAGCAGTACGCC.

The sample holds a few counts of this clonotype. The chain couples TRBV4-3 to TRBJ1-1, with D possibly TRBD1 on 5 matching bases. The CDR3 has 14 residues. The ends were cut back, 4 bases at V and 6 bases at J, with 15 bases in the middle. Germline CDR1 LGHNA, CDR2 YSLEER. The CDR3 region has the DNA TGCGCCAGCAGCCGCGGGCGAGGGGTTCCTGAAGCTTTCTTT. It specifies CASSRGRGVPEAFF.

The V gene is TRBV4-3, the J gene TRBJ1-2; D uncertain. V was clipped by 4 bases and J by 0 bases, with 15 bases between them. Per the germline V gene, CDR1 is LGHNA and CDR2 is YSLEER. The CDR3 covers 16 residues. The CDR3 sequence is CASSPGGVTPNYGYTF. DNA for the CDR3: TGCGCCAGCAGCCCCGGAGGTGTTACCCCTAACTATGGCTACACCTTC.

The table lists this clonotype with many counts. The V gene is TRBV20-1, the J gene TRBJ1-5; tentatively, D is TRBD1 (5 bases). This CDR3 spans 10 amino acids. Germline V gene data show CDR1 as DFQATT and CDR2 as SNEGSKA (reference sequence). CDR3 sequence: CSLGVQPQHF. The CDR3 DNA follows: TGCAGCTTAGGGGTGCAGCCCCAGCATTTT.

The chain couples TRBV6-1 to TRBJ1-1; tentatively, D is TRBD1 (5 bases). Trimming took 6 bases from V and 4 from J, leaving 24 bases between them. Germline assignment: CDR1 MNHNS and CDR2 SASEGT. CDR3 length: 17 amino acids. Written as DNA, the CDR3 is TGTGCCAGCAGCGGGACTCCTGGGGTCTCGGTATTCACTGAAGCTTTCTTT. Its translation: CASSGTPGVSVFTEAFF.

The chain carries TRBV30 and TRBJ2-7, with 8 bases lining up with TRBD2. CDR1 and CDR2 (germline): GTSNPN, SVGIG (reference sequence). The J segment lost 2 bases and the V segment lost 4 bases, leaving 13 bases of the junction unmatched. CDR3 length equals 16 residues. The CDR3 is CAWKGGLAGPAYEQYF. In DNA form, the CDR3 reads TGTGCCTGGAAGGGGGGATTAGCGGGACCTGCCTACGAGCAGTACTTC.